A single sample gave rise to the 8 T cell receptor beta chains below, sequenced in a study of shared clonotypes between healthy human individuals. Sequencing used immunoSEQ multiplex PCR; TCRdb keeps in-frame clones, though not all of them. The data contain about 1 million clones, under 80% of them seen just once; the ten biggest clones take up 1.4% to 1.5%. Sample: memory CD4+ T cells sorted from blood. Indicated subset: CD45RA-negative fraction. All receptors come from a man younger than 30 in good health.

The chain carries TRBV20-1 and TRBJ1-2; D is unresolved. The CDR3 is 9 residues long. CDR1 is DFQATT and CDR2 is SNEGSKA in the germline V gene (reference sequence). This CDR3 is CIPLYGYTF. The DNA of the CDR3 is TGCATCCCCCTCTATGGCTACACCTTC.

The chain is built from TRBV19 and TRBJ2-7, with D possibly matching TRBD2 (5 bases). CDR1 and CDR2 from the germline V gene are LNHDA and SQIVND (reference sequence). Trimming pared 3 bases from V and 0 bases from J, leaving 12 bases between. CDR3 length: 15 residues. CDR3 protein: CASSIGTGYSYEQYF. For the CDR3, the DNA is TGTGCCAGTAGTATCGGTACGGGATACTCCTACGAGCAGTACTTC. The variable domain in full, with the rest retrieved from reference TRBV19 and TRBJ2-7, is DGGITQSPKYLFRKEGQNVTLSCEQNLNHDAMYWYRQDPGQGLRLIYYSQIVNDFQKGDIAEGYSVSREKKESFPLTVTSAQKNPTAFYLCASSIGTGYSYEQYFGPGTRLTVT.

This clone was seen a single time. This chain joins TRBV9 and TRBJ1-6; possibly TRBD1 for D (5 bases). The V end lost 0 bases, the J end lost 7 bases, and 8 bases lay between the germline ends. Germline V gene sequence: CDR1 SGDLS, CDR2 YYNGEE. The CDR3 totals 14 residues. CDR3 protein: CASSVEDTNSPLHF. The CDR3 DNA is TGTGCCAGCAGCGTAGAGGACACGAATTCACCCCTCCACTTT.

This clone has only a few counts. The chain employs TRBV6-1 and TRBJ2-5, with D possibly TRBD2 on 7 matching bases. Trimming removed 4 bases from V and 4 bases from J, with 16 bases in between. The CDR3 totals 15 residues. Germline assignment: CDR1 MNHNS and CDR2 SASEGT. This chain's CDR3 is CASSVGGGQGETQYF. DNA for the CDR3: TGTGCCAGCAGTGTAGGCGGGGGCCAGGGAGAGACCCAGTACTTC.

The chain carries TRBV7-9 and TRBJ1-1; D remains ambiguous. There are 13 residues in the CDR3. Trimming cost V 6 bases and J 7 bases, with 15 bases left between them. The germline V gene has CDR1 SEHNR and CDR2 FQNEAQ (reference sequence). CDR3 DNA sequence: TGTGCCAGCAGTTTCCAAGGAGGGTTTGAAGCTTTCTTT. Translation: CASSFQGGFEAFF. Full variable domain (remainder filled in from reference TRBV7-9 and TRBJ1-1): DTGVSQNPRHKITKRGQNVTFRCDPISEHNRLYWYRQTLGQGPEFLTYFQNEAQLEKSRLLSDRFSAERPKGSFSTLEIQRTEQGDSAMYLCASSFQGGFEAFFGQGTRLTVV.

There are a few counts of this clone. The J gene is TRBJ2-3, the V gene TRBV4-1; D is perhaps TRBD1 or TRBD2 (6 bases each). The CDR3 is 18 amino acids. Germline V gene lookup returns CDR1 MGHRA and CDR2 YSYEKL. V lost 1 base, J lost 0 bases, and 17 bases lay in between. The CDR3 sequence is CASSQVPRQEGSTDTQYF. The CDR3, as DNA: TGCGCCAGCAGCCAAGTCCCGAGACAGGAGGGGAGCACAGATACGCAGTATTTT.

The genes are TRBV6-5 and TRBJ1-2, with 8 nucleotides matching TRBD1. Germline V gene sequence: CDR1 MNHEY, CDR2 SVGAGI. The length of the CDR3 is 13 residues. V lost 5 bases to trimming and J lost 4 bases; unmatched junction nucleotides: 3. CDR3 DNA sequence: TGTGCCAGCAGTCCGACAGGGGTCTATGGCTACACCTTC. Translated: CASSPTGVYGYTF.

This sequence joins TRBV4-1 and TRBJ1-6, with D uncertain. Trimming removed 3 bases from V and 6 bases from J, with 12 bases in between. Germline CDR1 MGHRA, CDR2 YSYEKL. CDR3 length: 15 residues. The DNA for the CDR3 is TGCGCCAGCAGCCACCCCGACGGAGGTAATTCACCCCTCCACTTT. Protein sequence: CASSHPDGGNSPLHF.